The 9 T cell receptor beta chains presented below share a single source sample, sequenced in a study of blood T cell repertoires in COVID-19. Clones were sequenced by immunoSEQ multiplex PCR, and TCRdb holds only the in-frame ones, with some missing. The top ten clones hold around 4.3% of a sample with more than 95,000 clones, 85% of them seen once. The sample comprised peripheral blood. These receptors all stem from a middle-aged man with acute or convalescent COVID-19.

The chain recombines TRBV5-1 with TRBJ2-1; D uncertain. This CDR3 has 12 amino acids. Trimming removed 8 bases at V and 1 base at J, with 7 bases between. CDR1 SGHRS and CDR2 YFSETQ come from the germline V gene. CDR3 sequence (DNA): TGCGCCAGTTCAAAATCCTACAATGAGCAGTTCTTC. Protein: CASSKSYNEQFF.

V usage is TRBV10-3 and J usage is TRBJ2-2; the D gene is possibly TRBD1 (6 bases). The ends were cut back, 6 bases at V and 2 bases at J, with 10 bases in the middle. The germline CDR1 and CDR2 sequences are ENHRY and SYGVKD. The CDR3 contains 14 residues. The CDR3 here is CAIRGDINTGELFF. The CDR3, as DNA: TGTGCCATCAGAGGGGACATAAACACCGGGGAGCTGTTTTTT.

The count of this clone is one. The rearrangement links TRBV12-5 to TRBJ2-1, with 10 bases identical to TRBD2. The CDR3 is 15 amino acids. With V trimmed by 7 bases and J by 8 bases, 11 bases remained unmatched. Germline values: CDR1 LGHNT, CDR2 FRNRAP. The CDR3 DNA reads TGTGCTAGTGACCCTAGCGGGAGTCTTTTCGATGAGCAGTTCTTC. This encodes CASDPSGSLFDEQFF.

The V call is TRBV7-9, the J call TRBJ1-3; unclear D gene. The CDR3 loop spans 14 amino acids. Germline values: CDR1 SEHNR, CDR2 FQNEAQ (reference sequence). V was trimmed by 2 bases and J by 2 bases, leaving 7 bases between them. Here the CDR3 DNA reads TGTGCCAGCAGCTTATTGGGAGCTGGAAACACCATATATTTT. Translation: CASSLLGAGNTIYF.

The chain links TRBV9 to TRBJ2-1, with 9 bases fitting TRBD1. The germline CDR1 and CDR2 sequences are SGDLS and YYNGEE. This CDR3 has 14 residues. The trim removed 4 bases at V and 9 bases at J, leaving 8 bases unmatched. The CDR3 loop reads CASSYTTGGSEQFF. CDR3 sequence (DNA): TGTGCCAGCAGCTACACGACAGGGGGTAGTGAGCAGTTCTTC.

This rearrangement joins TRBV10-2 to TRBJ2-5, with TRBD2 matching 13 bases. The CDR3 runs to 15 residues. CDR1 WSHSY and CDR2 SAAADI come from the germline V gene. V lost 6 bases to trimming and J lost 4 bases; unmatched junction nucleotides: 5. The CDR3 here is CASRPGLAGRETQYF. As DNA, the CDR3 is TGCGCCAGCAGGCCGGGACTAGCGGGACGAGAGACCCAGTACTTC.

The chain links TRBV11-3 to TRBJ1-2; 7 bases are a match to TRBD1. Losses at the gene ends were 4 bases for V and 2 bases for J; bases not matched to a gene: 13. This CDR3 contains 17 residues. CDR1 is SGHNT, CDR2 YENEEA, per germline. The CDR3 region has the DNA TGTGCCAGCAGCTACCGGACAGGAAGAGCGAAAAACTATGGCTACACCTTC. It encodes CASSYRTGRAKNYGYTF.

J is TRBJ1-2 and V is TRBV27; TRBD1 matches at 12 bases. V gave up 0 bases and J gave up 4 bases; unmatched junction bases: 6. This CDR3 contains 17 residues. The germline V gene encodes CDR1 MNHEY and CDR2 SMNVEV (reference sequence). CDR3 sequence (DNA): TGTGCCAGCAGTTTATCGGGACAGGGGGCCAATCTCTATGGCTACACCTTC. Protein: CASSLSGQGANLYGYTF.

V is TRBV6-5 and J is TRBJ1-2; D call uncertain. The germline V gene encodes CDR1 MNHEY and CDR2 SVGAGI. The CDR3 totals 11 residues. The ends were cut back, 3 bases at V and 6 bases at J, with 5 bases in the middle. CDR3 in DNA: TGTGCCAGCAGTTATGGAGATGGCTACACCTTC. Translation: CASSYGDGYTF.